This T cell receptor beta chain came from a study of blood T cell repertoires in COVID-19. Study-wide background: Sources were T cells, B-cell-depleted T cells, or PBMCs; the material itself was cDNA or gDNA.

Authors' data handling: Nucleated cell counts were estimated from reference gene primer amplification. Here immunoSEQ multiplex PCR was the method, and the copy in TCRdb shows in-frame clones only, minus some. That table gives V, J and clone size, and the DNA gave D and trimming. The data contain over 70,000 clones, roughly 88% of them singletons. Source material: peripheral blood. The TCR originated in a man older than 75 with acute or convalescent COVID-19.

In nucleotides, the CDR3 is TGTGCCAGCAGTTGGGGGGGGTCTAATGAAAAACTGTTTTTT. Translated, it gives CASSWGGSNEKLFF. The rearrangement joins TRBV27 to TRBJ1-4; tentative D call: TRBD1 (5 bases). The length of the CDR3 is 14 residues. V was pared by 4 bases and J by 3 bases, with 9 bases between. CDR1 is MNHEY and CDR2 is SMNVEV in the germline V gene (reference sequence).